These T cell receptor beta chains were read from a single sample in a study of T cell repertoires in cytomegalovirus infection. Antigens of these TCRs are unknown. A single record per CDR3 protein comes from TCRdb applying MiXCR to the reads. The table includes approximately 1,000,000 distinct CDR3 sequences, roughly 31% detected once. The starting material was cultured CD8+ T cells from PBMCs, obtained from culture after CMV antigen stimulation. The source of these receptors is a human donor in good health (CMV status not recorded). Some clones in this sample may be carry-over from other donors' samples. CDR3s include the opening cysteine and the closing phenylalanine or tryptophan. A D gene is named only where the DNA matches it firmly. Clone size appears in some rows only: once, few, many, or a class for an expanded clone.

>NA|TRBJ2-7|TRBV5-1|NA
CASSLGPSYYEQYF
TGCGCCAGCAGCTTGGGACCTTCATACTACGAGCAGTACTTC
>many|TRBJ1-5|TRBV12-3/TRBV12-4|TRBD1
CASTQGESNQPQHF
TGTGCCAGCACGCAGGGGGAAAGCAATCAGCCCCAGCATTTT
>few|TRBJ1-1|TRBV7-2|NA
CASSLAGTGQFEAFF
TGTGCCAGCAGCTTAGCTGGCACAGGGCAATTTGAAGCTTTCTTT
>NA|TRBJ2-5|TRBV7-8|TRBD2
CASSPGSSGGVQETQYF
TGTGCCAGCAGCCCTGGTTCTAGCGGGGGAGTCCAAGAGACCCAGTACTTC
>NA|TRBJ2-7|TRBV18|NA
CASSPDDRPSYEQYF
TGTGCCAGCTCACCGGATGACAGACCTTCCTACGAGCAGTACTTC
>NA|TRBJ1-2|TRBV7-6|TRBD1
CASTESPGQGPGYTF
TGTGCCAGCACCGAAAGTCCGGGACAGGGGCCCGGCTACACCTTC
>NA|TRBJ1-4|TRBV7-6|NA
CASSSEREKLFF
TGTGCCAGCAGTTCGGAACGGGAAAAACTGTTTTTT
>NA|TRBJ2-2|TRBV28|NA
CASNGGPFNTGELFF
TGTGCCAGCAATGGGGGGCCCTTTAACACCGGGGAGCTGTTTTTT
>few|TRBJ1-1|TRBV6-6|NA
CASSPDVLMNTEAFF
TGTGCCAGCAGCCCCGATGTCCTAATGAACACTGAAGCTTTCTTT
>many|TRBJ2-2|TRBV7-2|TRBD2
CASSLGWIERGTNTGELFF
TGTGCCAGCAGCTTAGGGTGGATTGAGCGGGGGACGAACACCGGGGAGCTGTTTTTT
>NA|TRBJ2-1|TRBV3-1|NA
CASSQDLEGGLGGHDEQFF
TGTGCCAGCAGCCAAGATCTTGAAGGGGGACTGGGGGGACACGATGAGCAGTTCTTC
>few|TRBJ2-1|TRBV6-1|TRBD1
CASLGPGQRSYNEQFF
TGTGCCAGCCTAGGTCCGGGACAGAGATCCTACAATGAGCAGTTCTTC
>few|TRBJ2-3|TRBV10-3|NA
CAIRGEAGTDTQYF
TGTGCCATCAGGGGGGAGGCGGGTACAGATACGCAGTATTTT
>few|TRBJ2-5|TRBV12-3/TRBV12-4|NA
CASSLRLRGLTEETQYF
TGTGCCAGCAGTTTACGGCTGAGGGGACTGACCGAAGAGACCCAGTACTTC
>NA|TRBJ1-1|TRBV2|NA
CASGRDNEAFF
TGTGCCAGCGGCCGGGACAACGAAGCTTTCTTT
>many|TRBJ2-1|TRBV7-8|TRBD2
CASSLKGLAKEQFF
TGTGCCAGCAGCTTAAAAGGACTAGCTAAAGAGCAGTTCTTC
>NA|TRBJ2-2|TRBV7-6|TRBD1
CASSSKTGTGELFF
TGTGCCAGCAGCTCCAAGACAGGGACCGGGGAGCTGTTTTTT
>few|TRBJ2-7|TRBV6-1|NA
CASSRESYEQYF
TGTGCCAGCAGCCGGGAGTCCTACGAGCAGTACTTC
>many|TRBJ1-6|TRBV7-2|TRBD1
CASSLRGRGAYNSPLHF
TGTGCCAGCAGCCTTAGAGGCAGGGGGGCCTATAATTCACCCCTCCACTTT
>NA|TRBJ2-2|TRBV6-8|NA
CASSYKGPEEVFF
TGTGCCAGCAGTTATAAGGGGCCCGAAGAGGTGTTTTTT
>few|TRBJ1-2|TRBV27|TRBD1
CASSSRTGANYGYTF
TGTGCCAGCAGTTCACGGACAGGAGCTAACTATGGCTACACCTTC
>NA|TRBJ1-6|TRBV4-3|NA
CASSHRQEKYNSPLHF
TGCGCCAGCAGCCATCGACAGGAAAAATATAATTCACCCCTCCACTTT
>NA|TRBJ1-2|TRBV6-5|NA
CANSSDSNGYTF
TGTGCCAACAGTTCGGACAGTAATGGCTACACCTTC
>NA|TRBJ1-6|TRBV19|NA
CASCFRGSNSPLHF
TGTGCCAGCTGTTTTCGGGGAAGTAATTCACCCCTCCACTTT
>NA|TRBJ2-2|TRBV2|NA
CASRGPPNTGELFF
TGTGCCAGCAGGGGACCACCGAACACCGGGGAGCTGTTTTTT
>few|TRBJ2-1|TRBV7-3|TRBD2
CASSFSGSTYNEQFF
TGTGCCAGCAGCTTTAGCGGGTCTACCTACAATGAGCAGTTCTTC
>many|TRBJ2-2|TRBV2|NA
CASSGEAQSTGELFF
TGTGCCAGCAGTGGGGAAGCCCAGAGCACCGGGGAGCTGTTTTTT
>few|TRBJ1-2|TRBV5-4|TRBD1
CASSTDRESGYTF
TGTGCCAGCAGCACGGACAGGGAGAGTGGCTACACCTTC
>NA|TRBJ1-4|TRBV27|NA
CASSLVRGQGTNEKLFF
TGTGCCAGCAGTTTAGTTAGGGGCCAGGGAACTAATGAAAAACTGTTTTTT
>NA|TRBJ2-5|TRBV19|TRBD1
CATWGQGAGTQYF
TGTGCCACCTGGGGACAGGGGGCAGGGACCCAGTACTTC
>NA|TRBJ1-2|TRBV14|NA
CASSQEWYGDGYTF
TGTGCCAGCAGCCAAGAGTGGTACGGGGATGGCTACACCTTC
>many|TRBJ1-1|TRBV7-8|TRBD1
CASSLARQGGTEAFF
TGTGCCAGCAGCTTAGCAAGACAGGGGGGGACTGAAGCTTTCTTT
>NA|TRBJ1-2|TRBV6-1|TRBD1
CASSPGTGDDYTF
TGTGCCAGCAGTCCCGGGACAGGGGATGACTACACCTTC
>NA|TRBJ1-2|TRBV5-4|NA
CASSVEPDGLDGYTF
TGTGCCAGCAGCGTGGAACCTGACGGCCTAGATGGCTACACCTTC
>once|TRBJ1-2|TRBV29-1|NA
CSVEDGAYGYTF
TGCAGCGTTGAAGATGGGGCTTATGGCTACACCTTC
>few|TRBJ2-1|TRBV2|TRBD2
CASMEQGGSEQFF
TGTGCCAGCATGGAGCAGGGAGGGTCGGAGCAGTTCTTC
>once|TRBJ1-1|TRBV9|NA
CASSVAGRDKDEAFF
TGTGCCAGCAGCGTAGCGGGGAGGGACAAGGATGAAGCTTTCTTT
>many|TRBJ2-5|TRBV27|TRBD1
CASSFTGGGETQYF
TGTGCCAGCAGCTTCACAGGGGGCGGGGAGACCCAGTACTTC
>NA|TRBJ1-6|TRBV7-9|NA
CASSPGRRGAPLHF
TGTGCCAGCAGCCCGGGACGTAGAGGCGCACCCCTCCACTTT
>few|TRBJ2-1|TRBV30|NA
CACALGTSPPYNEQFF
TGTGCCTGTGCTCTGGGGACATCCCCACCCTACAATGAGCAGTTCTTC
>few|TRBJ1-2|TRBV7-8|TRBD1
CASSFSPGGNLYGYTF
TGTGCCAGCAGCTTCTCCCCAGGGGGAAACCTATATGGCTACACCTTC
>few|TRBJ2-5|TRBV6-5|NA
CASTNTVGTVGETQYF
TGTGCCAGCACAAACACTGTGGGGACGGTAGGAGAGACCCAGTACTTC
>NA|TRBJ1-4|TRBV4-1|NA
CASSQALPGARGEKLFF
TGCGCCAGCAGCCAGGCGCTACCAGGGGCTCGGGGGGAAAAACTGTTTTTT
>NA|TRBJ2-2|TRBV9|TRBD1
CASSTRQGGTGELFF
TGTGCCAGCAGCACCCGACAGGGGGGCACCGGGGAGCTGTTTTTT
>NA|TRBJ1-2|TRBV28|NA
CASSLSGDPNYGYTF
TGTGCCAGCAGTTTAAGCGGGGACCCTAACTATGGCTACACCTTC
>many|TRBJ1-1|TRBV6-1|NA
CASRLQSEAFF
TGTGCCAGCCGACTACAGTCTGAAGCTTTCTTT
>NA|TRBJ2-5|TRBV9|TRBD2
CASSVPIAGGQETQYF
TGTGCCAGCAGCGTACCTATAGCGGGGGGACAAGAGACCCAGTACTTC
>NA|TRBJ2-2|TRBV4-1|NA
CASSQDPAGSAGELFF
TGCGCCAGCAGCCAAGATCCGGCAGGGTCGGCCGGGGAGCTGTTTTTT
>many|TRBJ1-2|TRBV7-8|NA
CASSGDSPPLYGYTF
TGTGCCAGCAGCGGCGACAGCCCCCCCCTCTATGGCTACACCTTC
>NA|TRBJ2-2|TRBV15|TRBD2
CATSRVCGGAGELFF
TGTGCCACCAGCAGAGTTTGCGGGGGGGCCGGGGAGCTGTTTTTT
>NA|TRBJ1-2|TRBV19|NA
CASRIAREDYGYTF
TGTGCCAGTAGGATCGCAAGGGAGGACTATGGCTACACCTTC
>many|TRBJ1-5|TRBV12-3/TRBV12-4|TRBD1
CASSRQGDSNQPQHF
TGTGCCAGCAGCAGACAGGGGGATAGCAATCAGCCCCAGCATTTT
>NA|TRBJ1-2|TRBV6-2/TRBV6-3|TRBD1
CASSPRVRDRGQFVYGYTF
TGTGCCAGCAGTCCCCGGGTCCGGGACAGGGGGCAATTTGTCTATGGCTACACCTTC